The entry below describes one T cell receptor beta chain. The antigen is not known. From about 0.45 ug total RNA, TCR beta cDNA was generated with a primer in the constant region. Slightly modified ARM-PCR, run as three nested multiplex PCR rounds, produced the TCR beta libraries. TRBV1-TRBV30 forward primers and a C-beta reverse primer were used in the first two PCR rounds, which each ran for ten to eleven cycles. TCRdb re-analysed the multiplex PCR reads in MiXCR, keeping a single row per CDR3 protein. The table includes 330,000 or so distinct CDR3 sequences, roughly 61% detected once. They got blood RNA out of unsorted whole blood and also pulled out germline DNA. Sampling before surgery obtained roughly 4 milliliters of peripheral blood. The sample originates from a study of tumor-infiltrating lymphocytes in primary liver carcinoma. Study observations and caveats: Lesser overlap characterized tumor-adjacent and tumor-blood pairs relative to tumor region pairs.

The germline CDR1 and CDR2 sequences are MDHEN and SYDVKM. Between the trimmed V and J ends, which lost 10 bases and 0 bases, there was a span of 15 bases. This CDR3 comprises 14 residues. The sample comprised peripheral blood. This receptor was taken from a man between 35 and 55 years old with primary liver carcinoma and hepatitis B virus infection. The chain uses TRBV28 and TRBJ1-2; D is possibly TRBD1 (6 bases). The CDR3, as DNA: TGTGCCATCGCACAGGGCCGCACTAACTATGGCTACACCTTC. Translating it yields CAIAQGRTNYGYTF.